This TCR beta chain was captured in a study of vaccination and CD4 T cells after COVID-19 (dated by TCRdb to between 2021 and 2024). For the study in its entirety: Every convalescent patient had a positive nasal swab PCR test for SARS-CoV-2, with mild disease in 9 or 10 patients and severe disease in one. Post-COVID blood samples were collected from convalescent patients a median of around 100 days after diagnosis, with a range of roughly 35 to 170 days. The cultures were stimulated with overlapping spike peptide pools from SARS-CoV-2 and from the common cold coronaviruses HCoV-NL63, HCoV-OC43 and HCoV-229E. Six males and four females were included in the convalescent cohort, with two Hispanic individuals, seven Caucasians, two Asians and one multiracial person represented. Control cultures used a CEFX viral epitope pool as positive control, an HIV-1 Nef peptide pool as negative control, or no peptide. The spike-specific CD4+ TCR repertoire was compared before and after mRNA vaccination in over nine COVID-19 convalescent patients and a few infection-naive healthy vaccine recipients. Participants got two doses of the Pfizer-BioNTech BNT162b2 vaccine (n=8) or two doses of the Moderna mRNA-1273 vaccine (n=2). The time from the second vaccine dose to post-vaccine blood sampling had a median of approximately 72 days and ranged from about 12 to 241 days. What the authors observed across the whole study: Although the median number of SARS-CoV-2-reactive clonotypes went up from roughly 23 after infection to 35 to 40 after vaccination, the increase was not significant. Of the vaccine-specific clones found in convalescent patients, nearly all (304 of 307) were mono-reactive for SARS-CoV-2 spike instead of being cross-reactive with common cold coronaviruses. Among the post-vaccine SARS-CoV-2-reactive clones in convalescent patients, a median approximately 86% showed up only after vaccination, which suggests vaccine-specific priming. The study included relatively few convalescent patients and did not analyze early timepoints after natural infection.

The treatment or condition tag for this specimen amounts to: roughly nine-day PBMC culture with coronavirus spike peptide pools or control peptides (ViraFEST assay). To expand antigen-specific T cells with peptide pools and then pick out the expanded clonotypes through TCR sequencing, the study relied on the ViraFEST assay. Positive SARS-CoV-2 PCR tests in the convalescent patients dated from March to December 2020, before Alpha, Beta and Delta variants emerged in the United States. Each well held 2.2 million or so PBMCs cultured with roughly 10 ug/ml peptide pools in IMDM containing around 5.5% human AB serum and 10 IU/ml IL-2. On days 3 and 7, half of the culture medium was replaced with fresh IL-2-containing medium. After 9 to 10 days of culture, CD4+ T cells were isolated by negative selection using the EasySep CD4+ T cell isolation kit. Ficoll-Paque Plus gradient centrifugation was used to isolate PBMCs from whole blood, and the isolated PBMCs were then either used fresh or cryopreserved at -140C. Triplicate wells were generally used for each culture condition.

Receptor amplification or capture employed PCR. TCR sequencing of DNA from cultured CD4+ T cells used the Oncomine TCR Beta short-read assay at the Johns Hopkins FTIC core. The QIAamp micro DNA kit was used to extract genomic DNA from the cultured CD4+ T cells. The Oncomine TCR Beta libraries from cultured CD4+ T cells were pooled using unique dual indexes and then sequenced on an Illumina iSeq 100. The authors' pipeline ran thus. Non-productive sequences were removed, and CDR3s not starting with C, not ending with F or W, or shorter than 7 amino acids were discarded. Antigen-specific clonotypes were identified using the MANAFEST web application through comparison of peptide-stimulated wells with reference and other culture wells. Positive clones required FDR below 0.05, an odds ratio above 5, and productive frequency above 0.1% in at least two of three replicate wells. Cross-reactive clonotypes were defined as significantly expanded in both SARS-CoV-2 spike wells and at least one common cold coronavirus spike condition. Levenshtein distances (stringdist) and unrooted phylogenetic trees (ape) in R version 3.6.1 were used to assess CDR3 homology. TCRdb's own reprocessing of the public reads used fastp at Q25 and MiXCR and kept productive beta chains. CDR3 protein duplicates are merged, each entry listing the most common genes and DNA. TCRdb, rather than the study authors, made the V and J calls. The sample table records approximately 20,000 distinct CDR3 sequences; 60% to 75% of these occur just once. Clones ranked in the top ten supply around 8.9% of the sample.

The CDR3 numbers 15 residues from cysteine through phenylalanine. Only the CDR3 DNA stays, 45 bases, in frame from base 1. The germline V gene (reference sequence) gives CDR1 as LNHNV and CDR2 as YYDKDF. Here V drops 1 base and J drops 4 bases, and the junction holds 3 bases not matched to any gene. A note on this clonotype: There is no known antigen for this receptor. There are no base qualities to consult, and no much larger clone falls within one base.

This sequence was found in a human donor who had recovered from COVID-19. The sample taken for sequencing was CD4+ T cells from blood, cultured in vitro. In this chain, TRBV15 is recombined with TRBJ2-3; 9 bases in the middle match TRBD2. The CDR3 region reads CATSRASGISDTQYF. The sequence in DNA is TGTGCCACCAGCAGAGCTAGCGGGATCTCAGATACGCAGTATTTT.